The T cell receptor (beta chain) described here comes from a study of blood T cells in healthy people across ages. Overall study findings and caveats: The study lacked donor CMV status, which possibly confounded expanded clonotype changes. Whereas aged donors had fewer naive CD4+ cells, long-lived donors had more of them and higher diversity.

There are a few counts of this clonotype. Its antigen is not identified. Then a second PCR, running about 6 to 12 cycles, was carried out with a sample-barcoded 5' primer and a J-beta primer mix. One entry per CDR3 protein, called by TCRdb with MiXCR from the 5' RACE reads. The sample shows roughly 730,000 distinct CDR3 sequences, approximately 60% of them seen only once. PBMCs were isolated at a quantity of at least 6.5 million per sample. Per the germline V gene, CDR1 is GTSNPN and CDR2 is SVGIG (reference sequence). This CDR3 has 15 residues. V gave up 4 bases and J gave up 0 bases, with 15 bases separating them.

Sample: blood. The sequence derives from a man in his forties in good health. The rearrangement joins TRBV30 to TRBJ1-1; maybe TRBD1 (5 bases). CDR3 bases: TGTGCCTGGACCCCGCCCGACAGAATGAACACTGAAGCTTTCTTT. Translating gives CAWTPPDRMNTEAFF.